This TCR beta chain was found in a study of identical twins. TCRdb re-analysed the 5' RACE reads in MiXCR, keeping a single row per CDR3 protein. Found here are 1.5 million to 2 million distinct CDR3 sequences, less than 40% of them singletons; the top ten hold 0.25% to 0.3%. In this sample, this clonotype turned up a few times. Its specificity is unknown. Overall study findings and caveats: When twins shared out-of-frame alpha sequences, those sequences had excess low generation probability. Zero-insertion analyses were open to partial confounding by invariant MAIT and iNKT cells.

Germline assignment: CDR1 KGHSH and CDR2 LQKENI. The CDR3 has 17 amino acids. The V segment lost 1 base and the J segment 2 bases; nucleotides outside the gene matches: 8. The sample consisted of cord blood. The gene calls are TRBV18 and TRBJ2-3; TRBD2 matches 8 bases. This clonotype was obtained from a newborn girl in good health. Here the CDR3 DNA reads TGTGCCAGCTCACCACTACCCCGGGGGGGATACACAGATACGCAGTATTTT. Translated: CASSPLPRGGYTDTQYF. The whole variable domain, remainder taken from reference TRBV18 and TRBJ2-3, is NAGVMQNPRHLVRRRGQEARLRCSPMKGHSHVYWYRQLPEEGLKFMVYLQKENIIDESGMPKERFSAEFPKEGPSILRIQQVVRGDSAAYFCASSPLPRGGYTDTQYFGPGTRLTVL.